The clone carrying this T cell receptor (beta chain) was seen only a few times. Its antigen is as yet unknown. The investigators reverse transcribed all of the isolated RNA, so they sequenced expressed TCRB transcripts. Profiled with immunoSEQ multiplex PCR; TCRdb holds only in-frame clones, not every one. Of about 52,000 clones in the sample, approximately 45% were seen once. The sample originates from a study of beta chain features in type 1 diabetes. About the research overall: Patient and healthy donor groups were alike in age, gender and cell yields. Whole-study findings and limits: Relative to healthy donors, patients appeared to have naive, central memory and Treg TCRB repertoires that were more similar. There was a moderate but significant shortening of TCRB CDR3s in all four CD4+ subsets of Type 1 diabetes patients.

The germline V gene has CDR1 LGHNT and CDR2 FRNRAP. V dropped 5 bases and J dropped 5; count of bases not matched to a gene: 7. The CDR3 contains 16 residues. The authors sorted CD4+ naive, central memory, regulatory and stem cell-like memory cells via CD45RO/CCR7/CD25/CD127/CD95/CD27. The TCR comes from a man aged 25-40 years with type 1 diabetes. Input material: Tregs from blood. J is TRBJ2-3 and V is TRBV12-5, with TRBD2 matching over 13 bases. The CDR3 DNA reads as TGTGCTAGTGGTCCCGGACTAGCGGGAGCGAGAGATACGCAGTATTTT. This encodes CASGPGLAGARDTQYF. Full variable domain (remainder filled in from reference TRBV12-5 and TRBJ2-3): DARVTQTPRHKVTEMGQEVTMRCQPILGHNTVFWYRQTMMQGLELLAYFRNRAPLDDSGMPKDRFSAEMPDATLATLKIQPSEPRDSAVYFCASGPGLAGARDTQYFGPGTRLTVL.